One sample yielded the 20 T cell receptor beta chains listed below, sequenced in a study of shared clonotypes between healthy human individuals. The protocol was immunoSEQ multiplex PCR, while the TCRdb copy is restricted to in-frame clones and leaves out a portion. The table includes 2 million to 2.5 million clones, roughly 95% detected once. The sample was naive CD4+ T cells sorted from blood. The sample's subset: CD45RA+ positively selected. The receptors here all came from a man aged 18 to 35 in good health.

J is TRBJ2-2 and V is TRBV7-3; D call uncertain. Germline V gene sequence: CDR1 SGHTA, CDR2 FQGTGA. V dropped 4 bases and J dropped 5 bases, with 8 bases sitting between them. The CDR3 has 13 residues. DNA of the CDR3: TGTGCCAGCAGCTCTTCCGGGACCGGGGAGCTGTTTTTT. Translated: CASSSSGTGELFF.

The chain carries TRBV29-1 and TRBJ2-1; D gene uncertain. CDR3 length equals 13 residues. Germline V gene lookup returns CDR1 SQVTM and CDR2 ANQGSEA. Trimming pared 7 bases from V and 4 bases from J, leaving 14 bases between. CDR3 DNA: TGCAGCGCTTCCGGGCAAAATTACAATGAGCAGTTCTTC. Encoded protein: CSASGQNYNEQFF.

This clone was seen once. The V call is TRBV18, the J call TRBJ1-4; no clear D. Germline V lookup: CDR1 KGHSH, CDR2 LQKENI. Trimming took 6 bases from V and 2 from J, leaving 10 bases between them. The CDR3 runs 14 residues. CDR3 coding DNA: TGTGCCAGCTCCCATGGAGGGACTAATGAAAAACTGTTTTTT. Its protein product is CASSHGGTNEKLFF.

V and J are TRBV5-6 and TRBJ2-1, with 11 nucleotides matching TRBD1. Germline V gene data show CDR1 as SGHDT and CDR2 as YYEEEE. V shed 4 bases and J 6 bases; nucleotides not matched to a gene: 3. CDR3 size: 14 residues. The CDR3 region is CASSRTGGFNEQFF. As DNA, the CDR3 is TGTGCCAGCAGCAGGACAGGGGGCTTCAATGAGCAGTTCTTC.

The chain couples TRBV30 to TRBJ1-1; perhaps TRBD1 as D (5 bases). V was cut by 3 bases and J by 4 bases, with 18 bases left in between. Germline CDR1 reads GTSNPN; CDR2 reads SVGIG (reference sequence). This CDR3 contains 15 residues. CDR3: CAWSRDRVGSTEAFF. In nucleotides, the CDR3 is TGTGCCTGGAGCAGGGACCGCGTCGGGAGCACTGAAGCTTTCTTT.

The chain carries TRBV5-4 and TRBJ1-4, with D possibly matching TRBD1 (5 bases). The CDR3 extends over 13 amino acids. CDR1 and CDR2 from the germline V gene are SGHNT and YYREEE (reference sequence). V was shortened by 2 bases and J by 8 bases, with 10 bases between the two germline ends. The CDR3 DNA reads TGTGCCAGCAGCTTAAAGGGGACCGAAAAACTGTTTTTT. It codes for CASSLKGTEKLFF.

V is TRBV19 and J is TRBJ2-7; possibly TRBD2 for D (6 bases). Germline CDR1 is LNHDA and CDR2 is SQIVND (reference sequence). The V and J ends lost 1 base and 4 bases respectively, with 11 bases between them. This CDR3 contains 14 residues. In DNA, the CDR3 is TGTGCCAGTAGTATAGGCGGGGATGGGTACGAGCAGTACTTC. Its protein is CASSIGGDGYEQYF.

The chain is built from TRBV5-1 and TRBJ2-3, with 7 bases matching TRBD2. CDR1 is SGHRS, CDR2 YFSETQ, per germline. Trimming removed 2 bases from V and 1 base from J; junction bases left unmatched: 4. The CDR3 is 15 residues long. The CDR3 DNA reads TGCGCCAGCAGCTTTCGGGGGGACGGCACAGATACGCAGTATTTT. Its translation is CASSFRGDGTDTQYF.

This chain links TRBV6-5 with TRBJ2-3; 8 bases match TRBD2. This CDR3 contains 14 residues. Germline V lookup: CDR1 MNHEY, CDR2 SVGAGI. V shed 7 bases and J 1 base; nucleotides not matched to a gene: 4. CDR3 sequence reads: CASTPLAGTDTQYF. CDR3 DNA: TGTGCCAGCACCCCACTAGCGGGCACAGATACGCAGTATTTT.

The V gene is TRBV7-2, the J gene TRBJ2-7; no clear D gene. Germline V lookup: CDR1 SGHTA, CDR2 FQGNSA. The CDR3 length is 15 residues. V lost 1 base and J lost 2, with 12 bases in between. The CDR3 nucleotides are TGTGCCAGCAGCTTAGTGTTCGGAGAAACCTACGAGCAGTACTTC. Its translation is CASSLVFGETYEQYF. The entire variable domain, with the rest obtained from reference TRBV7-2 and TRBJ2-7, is as follows: GAGVSQSPSNKVTEKGKDVELRCDPISGHTALYWYRQSLGQGLEFLIYFQGNSAPDKSGLPSDRFSAERTGGSVSTLTIQRTQQEDSAVYLCASSLVFGETYEQYFGPGTRLTVT.

The genes are TRBV6-1 and TRBJ2-7; D uncertain. Germline CDR1 reads MNHNS; CDR2 reads SASEGT. The V and J ends lost 1 base and 9 bases respectively, with 13 bases between them. The CDR3 length is 13 residues. CDR3 sequence reads: CASSEEGRGMQYF. The CDR3 DNA is TGTGCCAGCAGTGAAGAAGGTCGAGGTATGCAGTACTTC.

This clone has a single count. This chain uses TRBV4-2 with TRBJ2-5; the D is unclear. CDR3 length: 15 residues. V lost 5 bases and J 1 base, leaving 14 bases between the germline ends. Germline V lookup: CDR1 LGHNA, CDR2 YNFKEQ. CDR3 nucleotide sequence: TGTGCCAGCAGCGAGGTTCAGAACCCCCAAGAGACCCAGTACTTC. Encoded protein: CASSEVQNPQETQYF.

The chain employs TRBV5-1 and TRBJ2-1; 9 nucleotides match TRBD1. The trim removed 4 bases at V and 9 bases at J, leaving 8 bases unmatched. Germline CDR1 and CDR2: SGHRS and YFSETQ. This CDR3 region has 14 residues. The CDR3 bases are TGCGCCAGCAGCGGGACAGGGTTGAACGCTGAGCAGTTCTTC. Translated: CASSGTGLNAEQFF.

The chain combines TRBV7-3 with TRBJ2-1, with D perhaps matching TRBD1 (6 bases). The V end lost 2 bases, the J end lost 0 bases, and 17 bases lay between the germline ends. The CDR3 runs 18 residues. Germline V gene lookup returns CDR1 SGHTA and CDR2 FQGTGA. CDR3 amino acids: CASSLQGPGLSSYNEQFF. The CDR3 coding sequence is TGTGCCAGCAGCTTACAGGGGCCGGGGCTGAGCTCCTACAATGAGCAGTTCTTC.

The chain combines TRBV5-8 with TRBJ2-6; D is unresolved. With 0 bases removed from V and 0 bases from J, the gap between germline ends came to 7 bases. Germline CDR1 is SGHTS and CDR2 is YDEGEE. This CDR3 is 16 amino acids long. The CDR3 coding sequence is TGTGCCAGCAGCTTGGGAAGTTCCTCTGGGGCCAACGTCCTGACTTTC. It yields the protein CASSLGSSSGANVLTF.

This sequence joins TRBV6-1 and TRBJ1-6, with unresolved D. The CDR3 consists of 13 residues. Germline values: CDR1 MNHNS, CDR2 SASEGT. Trimming removed 8 bases from V and 9 bases from J, with 14 bases in between. CDR3 amino acids: CASSGTSSSPLHF. For the CDR3, the DNA is TGTGCCAGCTCGGGTACGTCCAGTTCACCCCTCCACTTT.

The V call is TRBV29-1, the J call TRBJ2-5; the D gene is possibly TRBD2 (6 bases). CDR1 SQVTM and CDR2 ANQGSEA come from the germline V gene. Trimming cost V 6 bases and J 0 bases, with 11 bases left between them. This CDR3 spans 13 amino acids. The CDR3 sequence is CSVVRDYQETQYF. The DNA for the CDR3 is TGCAGCGTGGTGCGGGACTACCAAGAGACCCAGTACTTC.

V is TRBV4-1 and J is TRBJ1-6; D not certain. Germline V gene sequence: CDR1 MGHRA, CDR2 YSYEKL. The CDR3 consists of 15 residues. V was shortened by 5 bases and J by 8 bases, with 16 bases between the two germline ends. This CDR3 is CASSKNGVLDSPLHF. The CDR3, as DNA: TGCGCCAGCAGCAAAAACGGGGTCCTGGATTCACCCCTCCACTTT.

This clone was recorded only once. Other DNA sequences in the sample encode the same CDR3. The V call is TRBV7-2, the J call TRBJ2-7; TRBD2 is a possible D gene (6 bases). CDR1 SGHTA and CDR2 FQGNSA come from the germline V gene. V was shortened by 3 bases and J by 3 bases, with 12 bases between the two germline ends. This CDR3 is built from 14 residues. CDR3 in DNA: TGTGCCAGCAGCTTTCCCGGGGGAGTCTACGAGCAGTACTTC. It codes for CASSFPGGVYEQYF. The full variable domain, rest sourced from reference TRBV7-2 and TRBJ2-7, is GAGVSQSPSNKVTEKGKDVELRCDPISGHTALYWYRQSLGQGLEFLIYFQGNSAPDKSGLPSDRFSAERTGGSVSTLTIQRTQQEDSAVYLCASSFPGGVYEQYFGPGTRLTVT.

This chain joins TRBV29-1 and TRBJ1-2; D unclear. Germline loops: CDR1 SQVTM, CDR2 ANQGSEA. Deletions cut 4 bases from V and 5 bases from J, with 5 bases between. CDR3 length: 10 amino acids. This CDR3 reads CSVGEYGYTF. The DNA for the CDR3 is TGCAGCGTTGGGGAGTATGGCTACACCTTC.